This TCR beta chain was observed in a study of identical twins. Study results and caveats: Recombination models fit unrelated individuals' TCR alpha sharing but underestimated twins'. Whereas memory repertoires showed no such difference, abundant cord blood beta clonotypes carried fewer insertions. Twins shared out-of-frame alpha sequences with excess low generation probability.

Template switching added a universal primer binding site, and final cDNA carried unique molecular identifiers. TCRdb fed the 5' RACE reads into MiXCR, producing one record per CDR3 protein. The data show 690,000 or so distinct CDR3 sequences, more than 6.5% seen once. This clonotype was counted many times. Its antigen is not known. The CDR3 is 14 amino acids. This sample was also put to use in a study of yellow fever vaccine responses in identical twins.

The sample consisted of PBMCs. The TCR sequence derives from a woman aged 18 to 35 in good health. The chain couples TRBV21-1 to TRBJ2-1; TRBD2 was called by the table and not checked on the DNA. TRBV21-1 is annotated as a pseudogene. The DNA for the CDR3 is TGTGCCAGCAGACAAGCCGGGACTTCCAATGAGCAGTTCTTC. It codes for CASRQAGTSNEQFF.